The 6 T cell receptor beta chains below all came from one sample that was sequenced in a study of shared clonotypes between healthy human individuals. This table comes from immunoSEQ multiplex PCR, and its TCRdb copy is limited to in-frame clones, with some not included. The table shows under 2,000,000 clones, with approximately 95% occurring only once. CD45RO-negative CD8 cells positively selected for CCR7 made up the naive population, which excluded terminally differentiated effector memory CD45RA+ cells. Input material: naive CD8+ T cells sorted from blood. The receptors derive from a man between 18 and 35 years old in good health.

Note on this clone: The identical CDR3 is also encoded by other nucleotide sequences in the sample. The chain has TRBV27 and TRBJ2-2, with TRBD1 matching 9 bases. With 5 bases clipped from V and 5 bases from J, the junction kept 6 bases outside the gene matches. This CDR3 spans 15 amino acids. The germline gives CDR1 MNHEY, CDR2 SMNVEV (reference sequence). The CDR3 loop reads CASSPGTGNTGELFF. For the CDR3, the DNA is TGTGCCAGCAGTCCCGGGACAGGGAATACCGGGGAGCTGTTTTTT.

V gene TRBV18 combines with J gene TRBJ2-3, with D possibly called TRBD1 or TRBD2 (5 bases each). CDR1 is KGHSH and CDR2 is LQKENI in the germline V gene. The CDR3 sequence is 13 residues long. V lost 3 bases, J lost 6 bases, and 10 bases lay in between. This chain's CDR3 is CASSPGALDTQYF. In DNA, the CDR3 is TGTGCCAGCTCACCCGGGGCCCTCGATACGCAGTATTTT.

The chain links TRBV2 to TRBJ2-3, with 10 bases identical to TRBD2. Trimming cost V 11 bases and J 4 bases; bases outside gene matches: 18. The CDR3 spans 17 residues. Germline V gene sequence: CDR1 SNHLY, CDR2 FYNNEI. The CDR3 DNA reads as TGTGCCGTAAAGCGGGGGGGTAGTGAGCGTGTTCCAGATACGCAGTATTTT. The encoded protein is CAVKRGGSERVPDTQYF.

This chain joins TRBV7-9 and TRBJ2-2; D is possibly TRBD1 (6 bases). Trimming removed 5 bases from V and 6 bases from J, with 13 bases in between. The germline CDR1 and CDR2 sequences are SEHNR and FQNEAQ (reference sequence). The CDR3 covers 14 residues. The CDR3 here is CASSVLQGPGELFF. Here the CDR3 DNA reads TGTGCCAGCAGCGTGTTACAGGGCCCCGGGGAGCTGTTTTTT.

As DNA, the CDR3 is TGTGCCAGCAGGGGCCTTCTCTATGGCTACACCTTC. This translates into CASRGLLYGYTF. V is TRBV9 and J is TRBJ1-2; no definite D call. CDR1 SGDLS and CDR2 YYNGEE come from the germline V gene. The CDR3 is 12 residues long. The V and J ends lost 5 bases and 4 bases respectively, with 9 bases between them.

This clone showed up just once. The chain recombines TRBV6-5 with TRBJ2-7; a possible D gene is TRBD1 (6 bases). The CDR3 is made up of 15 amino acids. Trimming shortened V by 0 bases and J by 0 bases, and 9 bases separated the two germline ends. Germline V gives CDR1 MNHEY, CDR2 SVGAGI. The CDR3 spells CASSYSEGVSYEQYF. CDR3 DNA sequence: TGTGCCAGCAGTTACTCAGAGGGGGTCTCCTACGAGCAGTACTTC.